This T cell receptor beta chain was recorded in a study of shared clonotypes between healthy human individuals. CD45RO-negative CD8 cells positively selected for CCR7 made up the naive population, which excluded terminally differentiated effector memory CD45RA+ cells. Broader study findings: Sequencing depth was expected to influence donor clonotype sharing.

This clone came up a few times. What it binds is not known. Clones were read by immunoSEQ multiplex PCR, and TCRdb kept only the in-frame ones, dropping some. The sample carries some 740,000 clones, roughly 92% recorded once. Per the germline V gene, CDR1 is SGHNT and CDR2 is YENEEA. CDR3 size: 13 residues. Trimming shortened V by 5 bases and J by 7 bases, and 12 bases separated the two germline ends. What was sequenced was naive CD8+ T cells sorted from blood. The chain combines TRBV11-3 with TRBJ2-1; D is uncertain. The TCR was taken from a man younger than 40 in good health. The CDR3 region is CASSVTMGNEQFF. The DNA of the CDR3 is TGTGCCAGCAGCGTAACGATGGGGAATGAGCAGTTCTTC. Full variable domain (missing parts from reference TRBV11-3 and TRBJ2-1): EAGVVQSPRYKIIEKKQPVAFWCNPISGHNTLYWYLQNLGQGPELLIRYENEEAVDDSQLPKDRFSAERLKGVDSTLKIQPAELGDSAVYLCASSVTMGNEQFFGPGTRLTVL.